Following are 25 T cell receptor beta chains from one sample sequenced in a study of CD8+ T cells in alopecia areata. Sample treatment: oral pan-JAK inhibitor, 5-10 mg twice daily. cDNA serving as the sequencing template came from extracted, reverse transcribed RNA. TCRdb's table, derived via immunoSEQ multiplex PCR, lists solely in-frame clones and lacks some. The table lists some 180,000 clones, less than 70% of them singletons. The material was CD8+ T cells sorted from blood, obtained at week 24, from a patient treated with tofacitinib. Receptor source: a human donor with alopecia areata.

The chain combines TRBV5-1 with TRBJ2-7, with D perhaps TRBD1 or TRBD2 (5 bases each). Germline-derived CDR1 and CDR2 are SGHRS and YFSETQ. This CDR3 has 16 residues. V lost 4 bases and J 2 bases, leaving 19 bases between the germline ends. The CDR3, as DNA: TGCGCCAGCAGCCCTTTGGGCCGAGGGGTAACCTACGAGCAGTACTTC. It translates to CASSPLGRGVTYEQYF.

As to this clone: The junction shows a germline mismatch at one end, possibly a read error. The CDR3 bases are TGTGCCAACAGCTTCCAAATGGGACAGGCAGCCTACGAGCAGTACTTC. Its protein product is CANSFQMGQAAYEQYF. The chain uses TRBV7-9 and TRBJ2-7, with 8 bases that match TRBD1. The CDR3 loop spans 16 amino acids. Germline V gene data show CDR1 as SEHNR and CDR2 as FQNEAQ (reference sequence).

The chain employs TRBV30 and TRBJ1-2; possible D gene TRBD1, 5 bases. This CDR3 has 12 residues. V gave up 5 bases and J gave up 6 bases, with 13 bases separating them. Germline CDR1 GTSNPN, CDR2 SVGIG (reference sequence). The CDR3 loop reads CAWDPIGDGYTF. The CDR3 DNA is TGTGCCTGGGACCCGATAGGGGATGGCTACACCTTC.

The V call is TRBV12-5, the J call TRBJ2-1; D call uncertain. The CDR3 has 11 residues. Trimming shortened V by 8 bases and J by 3 bases, and 5 bases separated the two germline ends. Germline CDR1 LGHNT, CDR2 FRNRAP. CDR3 DNA sequence: TGTGCTAGTAGTGACTACAATGAGCAGTTCTTC. Translation: CASSDYNEQFF.

The J gene is TRBJ2-2, the V gene TRBV29-1, with D hard to call. Germline-derived CDR1 and CDR2 are SQVTM and ANQGSEA. Trimming removed 3 bases at V and 6 bases at J, with 11 bases between. This CDR3 contains 13 residues. The CDR3 nucleotides are TGCAGCGTTGATCCCCGGCGACCCGGGGAGCTGTTTTTT. Its translation is CSVDPRRPGELFF.

V is TRBV4-3 and J is TRBJ2-7; possibly TRBD2 for D (7 bases). The CDR3 runs to 15 residues. Germline CDR1 and CDR2: LGHNA and YSLEER. V lost 1 base, J lost 4 bases, and 14 bases lay in between. CDR3 in DNA: TGCGCCAGCAGCCAAGGGGCAGGGGAGGGTTACGAGCAGTACTTC. Translating gives CASSQGAGEGYEQYF.

This clone was seen only a few times. This chain joins TRBV29-1 and TRBJ1-5; D remains unclear. The CDR3 consists of 16 residues. Germline lookup yields CDR1 SQVTM and CDR2 ANQGSEA. Trimming pared 6 bases from V and 0 bases from J, leaving 18 bases between. This CDR3 reads CSVPGEKFYSNQPQHF. CDR3 sequence (DNA): TGCAGCGTACCGGGAGAAAAATTTTATAGCAATCAGCCCCAGCATTTT.

The sample holds one count of this clone. The chain links TRBV2 to TRBJ1-1, with D tentatively TRBD1 (6 bases). V lost 1 base and J 3 bases, leaving 24 bases between the germline ends. The CDR3 is 19 residues long. Germline assignment: CDR1 SNHLY and CDR2 FYNNEI. CDR3 in amino acids: CASSEEGGWGRRLDTEAFF. The DNA for the CDR3 is TGTGCCAGCAGTGAAGAAGGGGGTTGGGGACGACGGTTGGACACTGAAGCTTTCTTT.

This clone was seen a handful of times. V and J are TRBV27 and TRBJ1-6; 7 bases match TRBD1. CDR1 MNHEY and CDR2 SMNVEV come from the germline V gene (reference sequence). This CDR3 contains 17 residues. Germline trimming cut 5 bases from V and 2 bases from J; bases unmatched to any gene: 9. CDR3 DNA: TGTGCCAGCAGTACCCTGACAGGGAGAACCTATAATTCACCCCTCCACTTT. It specifies CASSTLTGRTYNSPLHF.

The chain has TRBV30 and TRBJ2-7; 8 positions match TRBD1. Unmatched junction bases numbered 6, after V lost 2 bases and J lost 6 bases. The V gene's germline CDR1 is GTSNPN and CDR2 SVGIG (reference sequence). The CDR3 loop spans 13 amino acids. CDR3 in DNA: TGTGCCTGGAGTCAGTCAGGGGGCAGCGAGCAGTACTTC. This codes for CAWSQSGGSEQYF.

This clone has a handful of counts. The chain recombines TRBV29-1 with TRBJ2-6; D is undetermined. Trimming took off 0 bases at V and 3 bases at J, with 6 bases between the two ends. CDR1 is SQVTM and CDR2 is ANQGSEA in the germline V gene. The CDR3 is 14 amino acids. The DNA for the CDR3 is TGCAGCGTTGAAGATTTGGGTGGGGCCAACGTCCTGACTTTC. Its translation: CSVEDLGGANVLTF.

In this sample, this clone turned up a few times. The CDR3 region is CASSMGGTSGGGNEQFF. The CDR3 DNA reads TGTGCCAGTAGTATGGGCGGGACTAGCGGGGGAGGCAATGAGCAGTTCTTC. The J gene is TRBJ2-1, the V gene TRBV19; 14 bases match TRBD2. V lost 3 bases to trimming and J lost 6 bases; unmatched junction nucleotides: 7. Germline CDR1 LNHDA, CDR2 SQIVND (reference sequence). The CDR3 totals 17 residues.

Only a few counts were recorded for this clone. The chain combines TRBV29-1 with TRBJ1-1; unclear D gene. V lost 3 bases, J lost 4 bases, and 6 bases lay in between. Germline loops: CDR1 SQVTM, CDR2 ANQGSEA. CDR3 length equals 11 residues. DNA for the CDR3: TGCAGCGTTGAGGCGGGCACTGAAGCTTTCTTT. Protein product: CSVEAGTEAFF.

V gene TRBV13 combines with J gene TRBJ1-6; no clear D. CDR3 length equals 16 residues. Germline CDR1 PRHDT, CDR2 FYEKMQ (reference sequence). V lost 0 bases and J 0 bases, leaving 6 bases between the germline ends. Here the CDR3 reads CASSLGRRSYNSPLHF. The DNA for the CDR3 is TGTGCCAGCAGCTTAGGCCGTCGCTCCTATAATTCACCCCTCCACTTT.

The rearrangement links TRBV5-1 to TRBJ2-1; 8 bases align to TRBD1. The germline gives CDR1 SGHRS, CDR2 YFSETQ. Germline trimming cut 3 bases from V and 8 bases from J; bases unmatched to any gene: 7. The CDR3 loop spans 14 amino acids. Written as DNA, the CDR3 is TGCGCCAGCAGCTCCCGGGACAGGCGGGATGAGCAGTTCTTC. It yields the protein CASSSRDRRDEQFF.

V and J are TRBV30 and TRBJ2-1; 9 positions agree with TRBD1. V trimming: 1 base; J trimming: 8 bases; junction bases outside the gene matches: 6. Germline V lookup: CDR1 GTSNPN, CDR2 SVGIG (reference sequence). CDR3 length: 14 residues. The CDR3 DNA reads as TGTGCCTGGAGTGCTGGGACAGGGCAGGATGAGCAGTTCTTC. Its translation: CAWSAGTGQDEQFF. The variable domain in full, with the rest retrieved from reference TRBV30 and TRBJ2-1, is SQTIHQWPATLVQPVGSPLSLECTVEGTSNPNLYWYRQAAGRGLQLLFYSVGIGQISSEVPQNLSASRPQDRQFILSSKKLLLSDSGFYLCAWSAGTGQDEQFFGPGTRLTVL.

The V call is TRBV2, the J call TRBJ2-5, with 8 positions matching TRBD2. This CDR3 has 14 residues. CDR1 and CDR2 from the germline V gene are SNHLY and FYNNEI. Trimming took 10 bases from V and 1 from J; bases not matched to a gene: 8. CDR3 in DNA: TGTGCCACCGACGCCACTAGCGGCCAAGAGACCCAGTACTTC. Translated: CATDATSGQETQYF.

The gene calls are TRBV29-1 and TRBJ1-4; D is perhaps TRBD1 (6 bases). Trimming removed 3 bases from V and 3 bases from J, with 11 bases in between. This CDR3 is built from 14 residues. From germline, CDR1 is SQVTM and CDR2 ANQGSEA. This chain's CDR3 is CSVEGAEANEKLFF. For the CDR3, the DNA is TGCAGCGTTGAGGGGGCGGAGGCTAATGAAAAACTGTTTTTT.

This chain joins TRBV2 and TRBJ2-7, with a weak D call TRBD2 (5 bases). The ends were cut back, 4 bases at V and 1 base at J, with 8 bases in the middle. Germline-derived CDR1 and CDR2 are SNHLY and FYNNEI. The CDR3 covers 13 residues. The CDR3, as DNA: TGTGCCAGCAGTGGGAGGTTTTCCTACGAGCAGTACTTC. Translation gives CASSGRFSYEQYF.

The V gene is TRBV9, the J gene TRBJ2-1; 11 nucleotides align to TRBD1. Trimming removed 0 bases from V and 9 bases from J; junction bases left unmatched: 5. Germline loops: CDR1 SGDLS, CDR2 YYNGEE. The CDR3 sequence is 15 residues long. The CDR3 region is CASSVDGTGGPEQFF. The CDR3 DNA reads TGTGCCAGCAGCGTAGACGGGACAGGGGGTCCTGAGCAGTTCTTC.

This clone was recorded a few times. The V gene is TRBV13, the J gene TRBJ2-7, with 8 positions matching TRBD1. Germline lookup yields CDR1 PRHDT and CDR2 FYEKMQ (reference sequence). The CDR3 spans 14 residues. V gave up 0 bases and J gave up 3 bases; unmatched junction bases: 1. Here the CDR3 DNA reads TGTGCCAGCAGCTTAGGAGGGACAGGCTACGAGCAGTACTTC. Translated, it gives CASSLGGTGYEQYF.

The rearrangement joins TRBV4-3 to TRBJ2-3; a weak D match, TRBD2 (6 bases). V gave up 3 bases and J gave up 2 bases, with 12 bases separating them. The germline CDR1 and CDR2 sequences are LGHNA and YSLEER. The CDR3 totals 15 residues. The CDR3 DNA reads as TGCGCCAGCAGCCAGTCGGGACTCTACACAGATACGCAGTATTTT. The encoded protein is CASSQSGLYTDTQYF.

This clone was seen a handful of times. The chain is built from TRBV7-6 and TRBJ1-5; D call uncertain. Trimming pared 8 bases from V and 5 bases from J, leaving 13 bases between. This CDR3 comprises 13 residues. Looked up from germline, CDR1 is SGHVS and CDR2 is FNYEAQ. The CDR3 sequence is CASGEWFDQPQHF. The CDR3 region has the DNA TGTGCCAGCGGAGAATGGTTCGATCAGCCCCAGCATTTT.

This sequence joins TRBV11-2 and TRBJ2-3, with D perhaps matching TRBD2 (6 bases). Germline CDR1 SGHAT, CDR2 FQNNGV. This CDR3 has 15 residues. Trimming stripped 2 bases from V and 0 bases from J, with 9 bases between. In nucleotides, the CDR3 is TGTGCCAGCAGCTTAATGAGCGGGAGCACAGATACGCAGTATTTT. Encoded protein: CASSLMSGSTDTQYF.

The chain combines TRBV10-3 with TRBJ2-3; possibly TRBD1 for D (6 bases). The V end lost 0 bases, the J end lost 0 bases, and 13 bases lay between the germline ends. This CDR3 contains 17 residues. Germline values: CDR1 ENHRY, CDR2 SYGVKD. The chain's CDR3 is CAISESLYRESTDTQYF. DNA for the CDR3: TGTGCCATCAGTGAGTCCCTGTACAGGGAGAGCACAGATACGCAGTATTTT.